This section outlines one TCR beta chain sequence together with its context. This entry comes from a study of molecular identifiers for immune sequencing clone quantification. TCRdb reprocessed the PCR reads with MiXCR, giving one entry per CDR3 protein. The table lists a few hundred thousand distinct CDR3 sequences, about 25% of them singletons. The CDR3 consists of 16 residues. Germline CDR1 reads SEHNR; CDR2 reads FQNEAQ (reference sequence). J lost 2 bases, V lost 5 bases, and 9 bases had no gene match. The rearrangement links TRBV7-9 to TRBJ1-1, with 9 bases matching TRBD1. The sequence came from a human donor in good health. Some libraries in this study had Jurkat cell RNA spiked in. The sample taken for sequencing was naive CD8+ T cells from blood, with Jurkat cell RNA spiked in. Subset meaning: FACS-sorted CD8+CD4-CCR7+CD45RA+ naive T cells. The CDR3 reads CASSPADRGYNTEAFF. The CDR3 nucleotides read TGTGCCAGCAGCCCCGCGGACAGGGGATATAACACTGAAGCTTTCTTT.